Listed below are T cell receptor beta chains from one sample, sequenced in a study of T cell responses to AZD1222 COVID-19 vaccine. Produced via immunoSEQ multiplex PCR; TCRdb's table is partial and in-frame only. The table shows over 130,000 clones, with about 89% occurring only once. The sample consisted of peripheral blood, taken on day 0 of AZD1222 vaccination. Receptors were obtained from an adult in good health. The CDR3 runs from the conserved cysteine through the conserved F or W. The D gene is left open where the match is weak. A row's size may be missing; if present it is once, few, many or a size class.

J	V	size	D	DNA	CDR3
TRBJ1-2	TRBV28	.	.	TGTGCCAGCAGTTCCCTCTCCCTTGGCTACACCTTC	CASSSLSLGYTF
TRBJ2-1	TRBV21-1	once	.	TGTGCCAGCAGCAAAGGGAGAGCGGGGTCAGGGAATGAGCAGTTCTTC	CASSKGRAGSGNEQFF
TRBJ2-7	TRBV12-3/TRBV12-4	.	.	TGTGCCAGCAGTTTAGACGTCACCCAGTACTTC	CASSLDVTQYF
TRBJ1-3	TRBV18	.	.	TGTGCCAGCTCACCATTCTCTGAACCCTCTGGAAACACCATATATTTT	CASSPFSEPSGNTIYF
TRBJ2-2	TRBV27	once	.	TGTGCCAGCAGTTTTTTGTCGGGACAGAACACCGGGGAGCTGTTTTTT	CASSFLSGQNTGELFF
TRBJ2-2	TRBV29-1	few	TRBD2	TGCAGCGCACGGATGACTAGCATGGACACCGGGGAGCTGTTTTTT	CSARMTSMDTGELFF
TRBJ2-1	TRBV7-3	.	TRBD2	TGTGCCAGCAGCGTAGCCGTAGCGGGAGATCCCAATGAGCAGTTCTTC	CASSVAVAGDPNEQFF
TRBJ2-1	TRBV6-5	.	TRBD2	TGTGCCAGCAGCATCACTAGCGGGGGGTACAATGAGCAGTTCTTC	CASSITSGGYNEQFF
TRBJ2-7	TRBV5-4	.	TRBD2	TGTGCCAGCAGCTTGGTTGTTCTAGCGGGGAGTACCTACGAGCAGTACTTC	CASSLVVLAGSTYEQYF
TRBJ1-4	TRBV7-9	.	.	TGTGCCAGCAGCCCCAGGACCGAGGGGCGGGAAAAACTGTTTTTT	CASSPRTEGREKLFF
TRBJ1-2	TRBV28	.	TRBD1	TGTGCCAGCAGCGACTTGACAGGGGGCCATGGCTACACCTTC	CASSDLTGGHGYTF
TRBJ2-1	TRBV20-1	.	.	TGCAGTGCTAGACCCCCCGAGCAGTTCTTC	CSARPPEQFF
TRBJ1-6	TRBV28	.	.	TGTGCCAGCAGGGGACCAAAACCCCTCCACTTT	CASRGPKPLHF
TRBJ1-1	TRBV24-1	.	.	TGTGCCACCAGTGACTTTGGACGGAACACTGAAGCTTTCTTT	CATSDFGRNTEAFF
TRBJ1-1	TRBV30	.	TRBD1	TGTGCCTGGAAGGAGGGACAGGGTGGAAATGAAGCTTTCTTT	CAWKEGQGGNEAFF
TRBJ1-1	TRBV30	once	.	TGTGCCTGGAAGAGACTGAACACTGAAGCTTTCTTT	CAWKRLNTEAFF
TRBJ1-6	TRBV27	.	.	TGTGCCAGCAGTTTGCGGGACCTATCTAATTCACCCCTCCACTTT	CASSLRDLSNSPLHF
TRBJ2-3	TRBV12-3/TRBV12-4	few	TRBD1	TGTGCCAGCAGTCGGGACAGAACAGATACGCAGTATTTT	CASSRDRTDTQYF
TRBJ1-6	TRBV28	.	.	TGTGCCAGCAGTTGGTTTGAAGGGATGAATTCACCCCTCCACTTT	CASSWFEGMNSPLHF
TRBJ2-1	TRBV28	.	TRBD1	TGTGCCAGCAGTTTTTCAGGGGGATACAATGAGCAGTTCTTC	CASSFSGGYNEQFF
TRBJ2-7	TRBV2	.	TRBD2	TGTGCCACCGAGGGGAGCGGGAGCTCCTACGAGCAGTACTTC	CATEGSGSSYEQYF
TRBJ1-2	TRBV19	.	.	TGTGCCAGTAGTATAGTTCCGGGTGGGGATGGCTACACCTTC	CASSIVPGGDGYTF
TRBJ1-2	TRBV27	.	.	TGTGCCAGCAGTTTAAATCACCCTAGCATTAATGGCTACACCTTC	CASSLNHPSINGYTF
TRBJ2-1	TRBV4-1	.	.	TGCGCCAGCAGCCTCAGGGATTCGACCTACAATGAGCAGTTCTTC	CASSLRDSTYNEQFF
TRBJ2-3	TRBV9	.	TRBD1	TGTGCCAGCAGGGGGACAGGGATCACAGATACGCAGTATTTT	CASRGTGITDTQYF
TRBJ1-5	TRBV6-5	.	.	TGTGCCAGCAGCCTGGGTTTAAGAGGATCCCAGCATTTT	CASSLGLRGSQHF
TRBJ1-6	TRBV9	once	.	TGTGCCAGCAGCCTTACAGTTTCTAATTCACCCCTCCACTTT	CASSLTVSNSPLHF
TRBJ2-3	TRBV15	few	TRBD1	TGTGCCACCAGCAGAGCATGGCGGGTGGGGGACAGGGCTTTCCCAGATACGCAGTATTTT	CATSRAWRVGDRAFPDTQYF
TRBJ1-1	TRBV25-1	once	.	TGTGCCAGCAATCCCTCCTCAGGGAAGAACACTGAAGCTTTCTTT	CASNPSSGKNTEAFF
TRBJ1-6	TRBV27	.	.	.	CASSSSDSPASSPLHF
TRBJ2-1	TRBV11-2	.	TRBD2	TGTGCCAGCAGCGGGGGACTAGCGGTCCCCAATGAGCAGTTCTTC	CASSGGLAVPNEQFF
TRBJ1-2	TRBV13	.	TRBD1	TGTGCCAGCAGCGGAGGACAGGGGGCCTCAGCTAACTATGGCTACACCTTC	CASSGGQGASANYGYTF
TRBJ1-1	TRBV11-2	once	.	TGTGCCAGCAGGGGCACAGGGCTTGGGACTGAAGCTTTCTTT	CASRGTGLGTEAFF
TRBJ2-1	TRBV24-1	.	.	TGTGCCACCAGTGAACCAGGGAGTAACAATGAGCAGTTCTTC	CATSEPGSNNEQFF
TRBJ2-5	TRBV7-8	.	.	TGTGCCAGCAGCTACGGGGCTCAAGAGACCCAGTACTTC	CASSYGAQETQYF
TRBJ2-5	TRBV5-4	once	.	TGTGCCGGCAGATGGCTCCCGCGGGACAGTTACCAAGAGACCCAGTACTTC	CAGRWLPRDSYQETQYF